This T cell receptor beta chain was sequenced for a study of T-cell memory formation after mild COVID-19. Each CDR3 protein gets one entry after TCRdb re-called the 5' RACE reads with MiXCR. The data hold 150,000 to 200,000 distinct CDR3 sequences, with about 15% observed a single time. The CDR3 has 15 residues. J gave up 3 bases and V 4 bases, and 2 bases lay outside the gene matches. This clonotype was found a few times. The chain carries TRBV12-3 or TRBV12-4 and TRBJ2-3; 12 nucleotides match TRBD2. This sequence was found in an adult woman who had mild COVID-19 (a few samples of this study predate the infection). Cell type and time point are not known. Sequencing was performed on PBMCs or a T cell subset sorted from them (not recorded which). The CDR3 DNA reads TGTGCCAGCAGTTACGGACTAGCGGGGACAGATACGCAGTATTTT. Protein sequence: CASSYGLAGTDTQYF.